These 27 T cell receptor beta chains came from one sample sequenced in a study of blood T cell repertoires in COVID-19. Produced via immunoSEQ multiplex PCR; TCRdb's table is partial and in-frame only. The sample gives about 400,000 clones, around nine tenths of which show up once; roughly 3.1% is in the top ten. The sequenced material came from peripheral blood. These receptor sequences come from a human donor in a cohort sampled during active COVID-19.

The CDR3 DNA follows: TGTGCCAGTAGTTCTAGGACTAACACTGAAGCTTTCTTT. This codes for CASSSRTNTEAFF. The rearrangement joins TRBV19 to TRBJ1-1; no clear D. With 5 bases removed from V and 2 bases from J, the gap between germline ends came to 9 bases. There are 13 residues in the CDR3. CDR1 and CDR2 (germline): LNHDA, SQIVND (reference sequence).

The chain couples TRBV15 to TRBJ2-2; D uncertain. Germline loops: CDR1 LNHNV, CDR2 YYDKDF (reference sequence). This CDR3 comprises 15 residues. V was clipped by 3 bases and J by 2 bases, with 10 bases between them. The CDR3 nucleotides are TGTGCCACCAGCAGGACTCGAAGCAACACCGGGGAGCTGTTTTTT. Translating gives CATSRTRSNTGELFF.

The genes are TRBV3-1 (or the pseudogene TRBV3-2) and TRBJ1-1; D ambiguous. The V gene's germline CDR1 is LGHDT and CDR2 YNNKEL (reference sequence). V was trimmed by 1 base and J by 10 bases, leaving 10 bases between them. The CDR3 is 12 amino acids. In nucleotides, the CDR3 is TGTGCCAGCAGCCAAGGACTCTTATCAGCTTTCTTT. Its protein is CASSQGLLSAFF.

This clone was detected a few times. The J gene is TRBJ1-2, the V gene TRBV18; D not resolved. Trimming pared 0 bases from V and 3 bases from J, leaving 8 bases between. CDR3 length: 14 residues. The germline gives CDR1 KGHSH, CDR2 LQKENI. CDR3 sequence reads: CASSPPGGHYGYTF. In DNA, the CDR3 is TGTGCCAGCTCACCACCAGGCGGGCACTATGGCTACACCTTC.

This clone came up once. This chain connects TRBV27 to TRBJ2-5; maybe TRBD1 (6 bases). The CDR3 is made up of 13 amino acids. V was pared by 0 bases and J by 4 bases, with 6 bases between. The V gene's germline CDR1 is MNHEY and CDR2 SMNVEV (reference sequence). The CDR3 nucleotides read TGTGCCAGCAGTTTATCCAGGGGAGAGACCCAGTACTTC. Amino acid sequence: CASSLSRGETQYF.

CDR3 sequence (DNA): TGTGCCAGCAGCTCTTGGAGGGGCGGCACTGAAGCTTTCTTT. Translation gives CASSSWRGGTEAFF. This chain joins TRBV3-1 (or the pseudogene TRBV3-2) and TRBJ1-1; D is perhaps TRBD1 (5 bases). CDR3 length equals 14 residues. Trimming took 5 bases from V and 4 from J, leaving 14 bases between them. Looked up from germline, CDR1 is LGHDT and CDR2 is YNNKEL (reference sequence).

The gene calls are TRBV5-5 and TRBJ1-1; D might be TRBD1 (6 bases). Between the trimmed V and J ends, which lost 2 bases and 4 bases, there was a span of 12 bases. CDR3 length: 14 amino acids. Germline V gene lookup returns CDR1 SGHKS and CDR2 YYEKEE (reference sequence). The CDR3 nucleotides are TGTGCCAGCAGCTTACAGGGTGAGGGCACTGAAGCTTTCTTT. Translation gives CASSLQGEGTEAFF.

J is TRBJ2-7 and V is TRBV7-9; possible D gene TRBD1, 6 bases. Trimming removed 5 bases at V and 7 bases at J, with 18 bases between. The CDR3 contains 14 residues. Germline V gene data show CDR1 as SEHNR and CDR2 as FQNEAQ (reference sequence). The DNA for the CDR3 is TGTGCCAGCAGCCATGGACAGCGCTACGTGGAGCAGTACTTC. Translating it yields CASSHGQRYVEQYF.

This clone was detected once. The chain carries TRBV29-1 and TRBJ2-7; D is possibly TRBD2 (6 bases). V lost 7 bases, J lost 0 bases, and 19 bases lay in between. CDR3 length: 15 amino acids. Germline CDR1 and CDR2: SQVTM and ANQGSEA. In nucleotides, the CDR3 is TGCAGCGCCGGCGAGGGGCGGGAACTCTCCTACGAGCAGTACTTC. This gives the protein CSAGEGRELSYEQYF.

This clone has just one count. This sequence joins TRBV19 and TRBJ2-3, with 8 bases aligning to TRBD1. Per germline, CDR1 LNHDA and CDR2 SQIVND (reference sequence). This CDR3 spans 15 amino acids. The V and J ends lost 5 bases and 1 base, in that order; junction bases with no gene match: 5. The CDR3 DNA is TGTGCCAGTAGTGAAACAGGGGGTCGCACAGATACGCAGTATTTT. Residues: CASSETGGRTDTQYF.

The DNA of the CDR3 is TGTGCCTGGAGGGCCCTCATAGCGGGAGGCAATGAGCAGTTCTTC. Translation: CAWRALIAGGNEQFF. This chain uses TRBV30 with TRBJ2-1, with TRBD2 matching 10 bases. This CDR3 is 15 amino acids long. Germline values: CDR1 GTSNPN, CDR2 SVGIG (reference sequence). Trimming took 3 bases from V and 6 from J; bases not matched to a gene: 8.

The V and J genes are TRBV2 and TRBJ1-1; 8 bases align to TRBD1. Germline V CDR1 and CDR2: SNHLY, FYNNEI. The CDR3 is made up of 15 amino acids. V shed 6 bases, J shed 1 base, and the junction held 7 bases outside the gene matches. In DNA, the CDR3 is TGTGCCAGCAGCGGGACAGGCCGATCGAACACTGAAGCTTTCTTT. Translation: CASSGTGRSNTEAFF.

This clone was detected only once. V gene TRBV5-4 combines with J gene TRBJ1-1; TRBD1 agrees at 7 bases. V lost 4 bases and J lost 2; bases outside the gene matches: 5. Germline CDR1 is SGHNT and CDR2 is YYREEE (reference sequence). CDR3 length equals 14 residues. The CDR3 DNA is TGTGCCAGCAGCCGCGGACAGGTAAACACTGAAGCTTTCTTT. Translating gives CASSRGQVNTEAFF. Full variable domain (missing parts from reference TRBV5-4 and TRBJ1-1): ETGVTQSPTHLIKTRGQQVTLRCSSQSGHNTVSWYQQALGQGPQFIFQYYREEENGRGNFPPRFSGLQFPNYSSELNVNALELDDSALYLCASSRGQVNTEAFFGQGTRLTVV.

The rearrangement uses TRBV28 and TRBJ1-2; D is unresolved. CDR1 and CDR2 (germline): MDHEN, SYDVKM. Trimming removed 2 bases at V and 4 bases at J, with 8 bases between. This CDR3 is built from 13 residues. The CDR3 nucleotides read TGTGCCAGCAGTTTAGTGGCAGGCTATGGCTACACCTTC. This sequence encodes CASSLVAGYGYTF.

This chain's CDR3 is CASTYSGNRETQYF. CDR3 bases: TGTGCCAGCACTTACAGCGGCAACAGAGAGACCCAGTACTTC. The gene calls are TRBV11-2 and TRBJ2-5, with D tentatively TRBD2 (5 bases). In germline, CDR1 is SGHAT, CDR2 FQNNGV. The CDR3 spans 14 residues. V lost 7 bases to trimming and J lost 4 bases, with 16 bases between them.

The J gene is TRBJ2-7, the V gene TRBV6-6, with 13 bases lining up with TRBD2. The germline gives CDR1 MNHNY, CDR2 SVGAGI (reference sequence). The CDR3 length is 14 residues. J lost 10 bases, V lost 4 bases, and 7 bases had no gene match. CDR3 residues: CASSSNTSGRGQYF. The DNA for the CDR3 is TGTGCCAGCAGTTCCAACACTAGCGGGAGGGGTCAGTACTTC.

With regard to this clone: Other DNA sequences in this specimen translate into the identical CDR3. This chain uses TRBV19 with TRBJ2-5, with 9 bases aligning to TRBD1. Germline lookup yields CDR1 LNHDA and CDR2 SQIVND (reference sequence). With V trimmed by 6 bases and J by 5 bases, 4 bases remained unmatched. CDR3 size: 13 residues. DNA of the CDR3: TGTGCCAGTAGAACAGGGGGCGGTGAGACCCAGTACTTC. Its translation: CASRTGGGETQYF.

This clone was seen a handful of times. DNA of the CDR3: TGTGCCAGCTCGGCTGGTGGCTCTGGAAACACCATATATTTT. Protein sequence: CASSAGGSGNTIYF. The chain recombines TRBV18 with TRBJ1-3; D is undetermined. In germline, CDR1 is KGHSH, CDR2 LQKENI. There are 14 residues in the CDR3. With 6 bases removed from V and 0 bases from J, the gap between germline ends came to 9 bases.

This sequence joins TRBV20-1 and TRBJ2-1; 8 bases map to TRBD2. Unmatched junction bases numbered 10, after V lost 6 bases and J lost 15 bases. CDR1 and CDR2 from the germline V gene are DFQATT and SNEGSKA (reference sequence). The CDR3 contains 11 residues. The CDR3 nucleotides are TGCAGTGCCCCAAAAGCGGGAGTGGGGTTCTTC. Protein: CSAPKAGVGFF.

The J gene is TRBJ1-1, the V gene TRBV11-2, with unresolved D. CDR1 and CDR2 (germline): SGHAT, FQNNGV. V was pared by 4 bases and J by 5 bases, with 11 bases between. The CDR3 length is 13 residues. CDR3 nucleotide sequence: TGTGCCAGCAGCTCCCGACCCGGGACTGAAGCTTTCTTT. The encoded protein is CASSSRPGTEAFF.

This clone was detected once. The V call is TRBV5-1, the J call TRBJ2-3; TRBD2 is a possible D gene (7 bases). The CDR3 sequence is 15 residues long. V lost 2 bases and J 6 bases, leaving 16 bases between the germline ends. The germline V gene encodes CDR1 SGHRS and CDR2 YFSETQ. CDR3: CASSFAGAPADTQYF. The CDR3 region has the DNA TGCGCCAGCAGCTTCGCGGGGGCGCCTGCGGATACGCAGTATTTT.

The genes are TRBV2 and TRBJ2-1; 7 bases are shared with TRBD2. CDR1 is SNHLY and CDR2 is FYNNEI in the germline V gene. Trimming at V came to 4 bases and at J to 1 base, leaving 4 bases not matched to a gene. CDR3 length: 15 amino acids. The chain's CDR3 is CASSGGGESYNEQFF. The CDR3 DNA reads TGTGCCAGCAGTGGTGGGGGGGAGTCCTACAATGAGCAGTTCTTC. Full variable domain (outside the CDR3, taken from reference TRBV2 and TRBJ2-1): EPEVTQTPSHQVTQMGQEVILRCVPISNHLYFYWYRQILGQKVEFLVSFYNNEISEKSEIFDDQFSVERPDGSNFTLKIRSTKLEDSAMYFCASSGGGESYNEQFFGPGTRLTVL.

This clone was counted once. J is TRBJ2-3 and V is TRBV28; 8 bases match TRBD1. The CDR3 length is 19 residues. Trimming at V came to 7 bases and at J to 5 bases, leaving 23 bases not matched to a gene. Germline loops: CDR1 MDHEN, CDR2 SYDVKM. CDR3 loop: CASTLGPGGWRAGEDTQYF. In nucleotides, the CDR3 is TGTGCCAGCACACTAGGGCCAGGGGGCTGGAGGGCCGGGGAAGATACGCAGTATTTT. Looking up the rest from reference TRBV28 and TRBJ2-3 gives the full variable domain: DVKVTQSSRYLVKRTGEKVFLECVQDMDHENMFWYRQDPGLGLRLIYFSYDVKMKEKGDIPEGYSVSREKKERFSLILESASTNQTSMYLCASTLGPGGWRAGEDTQYFGPGTRLTVL.

This clone has only a few counts. As DNA, the CDR3 is TGTGCCAGCAGGGCAGGACAGGGACTGGCTGGAAACACCATATATTTT. It translates to CASRAGQGLAGNTIYF. This rearrangement joins TRBV2 to TRBJ1-3, with 8 bases matching TRBD1. V trimming: 6 bases; J trimming: 2 bases; junction bases outside the gene matches: 9. CDR3 length equals 16 residues. Germline CDR1 reads SNHLY; CDR2 reads FYNNEI. Variable domain in full (rest from reference TRBV2 and TRBJ1-3): EPEVTQTPSHQVTQMGQEVILRCVPISNHLYFYWYRQILGQKVEFLVSFYNNEISEKSEIFDDQFSVERPDGSNFTLKIRSTKLEDSAMYFCASRAGQGLAGNTIYFGEGSWLTVV.

As to this clone: Distinct nucleotide sequences in the sample also encode this CDR3. The chain combines TRBV18 with TRBJ2-2; 9 bases agree with TRBD1. Per germline, CDR1 KGHSH and CDR2 LQKENI. Trimming took 3 bases from V and 5 from J; bases not matched to a gene: 1. CDR3 length: 14 residues. In nucleotides, the CDR3 is TGTGCCAGCTCACCGACAGGGGGGACCGGGGAGCTGTTTTTT. The encoded protein is CASSPTGGTGELFF.

The rearrangement links TRBV2 to TRBJ2-3; 13 nucleotides align to TRBD2. The CDR3 loop spans 14 amino acids. V trimming: 8 bases; J trimming: 4 bases; junction bases outside the gene matches: 3. The germline V gene encodes CDR1 SNHLY and CDR2 FYNNEI. The CDR3 nucleotides are TGTGCCAGCGGACTAGCGGGAGTTTCAGATACGCAGTATTTT. This gives the protein CASGLAGVSDTQYF.

The chain has TRBV19 and TRBJ1-5, with no clear D. With 2 bases removed from V and 8 bases from J, the gap between germline ends came to 19 bases. Germline V lookup: CDR1 LNHDA, CDR2 SQIVND (reference sequence). The CDR3 sequence is 16 residues long. The CDR3 DNA reads TGTGCCAGTAGTATACCTCTAACAGCGGTCGGGAAGCCCCAGCATTTT. This encodes CASSIPLTAVGKPQHF.